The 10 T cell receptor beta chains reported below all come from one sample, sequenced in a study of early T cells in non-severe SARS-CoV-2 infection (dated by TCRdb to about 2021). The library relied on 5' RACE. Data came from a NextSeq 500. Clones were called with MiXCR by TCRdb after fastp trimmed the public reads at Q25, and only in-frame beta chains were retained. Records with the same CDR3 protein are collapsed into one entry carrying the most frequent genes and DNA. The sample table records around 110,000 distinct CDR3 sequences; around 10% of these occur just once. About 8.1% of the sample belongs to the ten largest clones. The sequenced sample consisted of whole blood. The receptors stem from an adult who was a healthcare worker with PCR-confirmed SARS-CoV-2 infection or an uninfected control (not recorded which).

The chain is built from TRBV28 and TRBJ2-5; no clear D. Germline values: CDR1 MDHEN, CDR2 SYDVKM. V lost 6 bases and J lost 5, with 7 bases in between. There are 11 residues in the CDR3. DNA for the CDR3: TGTGCCAGCAGCACTCTTGAGACCCAGTACTTC. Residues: CASSTLETQYF.

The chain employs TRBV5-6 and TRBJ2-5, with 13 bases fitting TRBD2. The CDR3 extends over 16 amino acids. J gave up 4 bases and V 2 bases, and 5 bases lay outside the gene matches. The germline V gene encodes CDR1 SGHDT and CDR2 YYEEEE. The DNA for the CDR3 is TGTGCCAGCAGCTTACTAGCGGGAGGGCCGGGAGAGACCCAGTACTTC. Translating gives CASSLLAGGPGETQYF. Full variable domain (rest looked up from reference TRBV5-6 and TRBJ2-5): DAGVTQSPTHLIKTRGQQVTLRCSPKSGHDTVSWYQQALGQGPQFIFQYYEEEERQRGNFPDRFSGHQFPNYSSELNVNALLLGDSALYLCASSLLAGGPGETQYFGPGTRLLVL.

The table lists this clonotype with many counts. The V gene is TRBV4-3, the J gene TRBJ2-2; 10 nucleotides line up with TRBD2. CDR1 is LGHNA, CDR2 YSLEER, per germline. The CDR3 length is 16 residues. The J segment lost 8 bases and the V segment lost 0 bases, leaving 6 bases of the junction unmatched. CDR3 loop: CASSQDLTSGKGELFF. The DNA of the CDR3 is TGCGCCAGCAGCCAAGATCTTACTAGCGGGAAGGGGGAGCTGTTTTTT.

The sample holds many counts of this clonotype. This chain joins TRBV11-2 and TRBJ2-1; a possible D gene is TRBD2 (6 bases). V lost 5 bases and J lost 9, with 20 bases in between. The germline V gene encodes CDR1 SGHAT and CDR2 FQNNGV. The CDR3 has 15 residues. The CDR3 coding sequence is TGTGCCAGCAGCCCGGCAAGGAGGGGTTCGATTGAGCAGTTCTTC. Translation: CASSPARRGSIEQFF.

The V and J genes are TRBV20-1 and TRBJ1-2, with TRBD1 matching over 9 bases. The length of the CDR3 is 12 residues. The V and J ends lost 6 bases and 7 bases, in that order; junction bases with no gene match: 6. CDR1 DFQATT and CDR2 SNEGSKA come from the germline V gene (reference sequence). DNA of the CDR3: TGCAGTGCCCCTGGACAGGGGACTGGCTACACCTTC. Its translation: CSAPGQGTGYTF.

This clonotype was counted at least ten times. CDR3 protein: CASSEYSSGTEAFF. CDR3 bases: TGCGCCAGCAGTGAGTACAGTTCGGGCACTGAAGCTTTCTTT. This sequence joins TRBV10-1 and TRBJ1-1; the D is unclear. The CDR3 has 14 residues. V gave up 1 base and J gave up 4 bases, with 10 bases separating them. Looked up from germline, CDR1 is WNHNN and CDR2 is SYGVQD (reference sequence).

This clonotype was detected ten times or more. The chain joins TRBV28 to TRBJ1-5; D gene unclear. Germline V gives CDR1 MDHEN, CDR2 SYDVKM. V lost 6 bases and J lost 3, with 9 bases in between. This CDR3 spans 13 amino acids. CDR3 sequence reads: CASSLGYNQPQHF. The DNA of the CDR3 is TGTGCCAGCAGCTTAGGATACAATCAGCCCCAGCATTTT.

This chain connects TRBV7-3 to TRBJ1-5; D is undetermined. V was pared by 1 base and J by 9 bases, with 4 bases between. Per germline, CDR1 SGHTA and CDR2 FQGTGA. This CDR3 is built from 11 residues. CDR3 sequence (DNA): TGTGCCAGCAGCTTAATTCCGCCCCAGCATTTT. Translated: CASSLIPPQHF.

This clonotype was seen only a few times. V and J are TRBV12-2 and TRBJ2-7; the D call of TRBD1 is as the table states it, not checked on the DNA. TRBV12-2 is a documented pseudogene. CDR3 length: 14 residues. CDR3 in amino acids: CASRLPGQCYEQYF. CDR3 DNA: TGTGCAAGTCGCTTACCGGGACAATGTTACGAGCAGTACTTC.

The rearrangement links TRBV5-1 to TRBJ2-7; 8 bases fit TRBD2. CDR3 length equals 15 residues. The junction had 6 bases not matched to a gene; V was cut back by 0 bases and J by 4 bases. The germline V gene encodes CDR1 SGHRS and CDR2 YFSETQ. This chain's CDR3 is CASSLAAAGVYEQYF. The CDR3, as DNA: TGCGCCAGCAGCTTGGCGGCAGCGGGAGTGTACGAGCAGTACTTC.